This T cell receptor beta chain is drawn from a study of blood T cell repertoires in COVID-19. Overall study context: Italy, Spain and the United States were the sources of the convalescent and acute COVID-19 samples. Sources were T cells, B-cell-depleted T cells, or PBMCs; the material itself was cDNA or gDNA.

Original processing notes: How many nucleated cells were present was estimated from reference gene primer amplification. Produced via immunoSEQ multiplex PCR; TCRdb's table is partial and in-frame only. V, J and clone size are taken as reported in that table, and D and trimming were inferred from the DNA itself. The table shows 210,000 or so clones, with around nine tenths occurring only once. Germline CDR1 MNHEY, CDR2 SVGAGI. Trimming removed 6 bases from V and 3 bases from J; junction bases left unmatched: 7. This CDR3 comprises 15 residues. This TCR came from a middle-aged man with acute or convalescent COVID-19. The chain has TRBV6-5 and TRBJ1-4; 7 bases align to TRBD1. Sequenced input: peripheral blood. The CDR3 protein is CASSPRDRSNEKLFF. The CDR3 DNA follows: TGTGCCAGCAGCCCCCGGGACAGATCTAATGAAAAACTGTTTTTT.